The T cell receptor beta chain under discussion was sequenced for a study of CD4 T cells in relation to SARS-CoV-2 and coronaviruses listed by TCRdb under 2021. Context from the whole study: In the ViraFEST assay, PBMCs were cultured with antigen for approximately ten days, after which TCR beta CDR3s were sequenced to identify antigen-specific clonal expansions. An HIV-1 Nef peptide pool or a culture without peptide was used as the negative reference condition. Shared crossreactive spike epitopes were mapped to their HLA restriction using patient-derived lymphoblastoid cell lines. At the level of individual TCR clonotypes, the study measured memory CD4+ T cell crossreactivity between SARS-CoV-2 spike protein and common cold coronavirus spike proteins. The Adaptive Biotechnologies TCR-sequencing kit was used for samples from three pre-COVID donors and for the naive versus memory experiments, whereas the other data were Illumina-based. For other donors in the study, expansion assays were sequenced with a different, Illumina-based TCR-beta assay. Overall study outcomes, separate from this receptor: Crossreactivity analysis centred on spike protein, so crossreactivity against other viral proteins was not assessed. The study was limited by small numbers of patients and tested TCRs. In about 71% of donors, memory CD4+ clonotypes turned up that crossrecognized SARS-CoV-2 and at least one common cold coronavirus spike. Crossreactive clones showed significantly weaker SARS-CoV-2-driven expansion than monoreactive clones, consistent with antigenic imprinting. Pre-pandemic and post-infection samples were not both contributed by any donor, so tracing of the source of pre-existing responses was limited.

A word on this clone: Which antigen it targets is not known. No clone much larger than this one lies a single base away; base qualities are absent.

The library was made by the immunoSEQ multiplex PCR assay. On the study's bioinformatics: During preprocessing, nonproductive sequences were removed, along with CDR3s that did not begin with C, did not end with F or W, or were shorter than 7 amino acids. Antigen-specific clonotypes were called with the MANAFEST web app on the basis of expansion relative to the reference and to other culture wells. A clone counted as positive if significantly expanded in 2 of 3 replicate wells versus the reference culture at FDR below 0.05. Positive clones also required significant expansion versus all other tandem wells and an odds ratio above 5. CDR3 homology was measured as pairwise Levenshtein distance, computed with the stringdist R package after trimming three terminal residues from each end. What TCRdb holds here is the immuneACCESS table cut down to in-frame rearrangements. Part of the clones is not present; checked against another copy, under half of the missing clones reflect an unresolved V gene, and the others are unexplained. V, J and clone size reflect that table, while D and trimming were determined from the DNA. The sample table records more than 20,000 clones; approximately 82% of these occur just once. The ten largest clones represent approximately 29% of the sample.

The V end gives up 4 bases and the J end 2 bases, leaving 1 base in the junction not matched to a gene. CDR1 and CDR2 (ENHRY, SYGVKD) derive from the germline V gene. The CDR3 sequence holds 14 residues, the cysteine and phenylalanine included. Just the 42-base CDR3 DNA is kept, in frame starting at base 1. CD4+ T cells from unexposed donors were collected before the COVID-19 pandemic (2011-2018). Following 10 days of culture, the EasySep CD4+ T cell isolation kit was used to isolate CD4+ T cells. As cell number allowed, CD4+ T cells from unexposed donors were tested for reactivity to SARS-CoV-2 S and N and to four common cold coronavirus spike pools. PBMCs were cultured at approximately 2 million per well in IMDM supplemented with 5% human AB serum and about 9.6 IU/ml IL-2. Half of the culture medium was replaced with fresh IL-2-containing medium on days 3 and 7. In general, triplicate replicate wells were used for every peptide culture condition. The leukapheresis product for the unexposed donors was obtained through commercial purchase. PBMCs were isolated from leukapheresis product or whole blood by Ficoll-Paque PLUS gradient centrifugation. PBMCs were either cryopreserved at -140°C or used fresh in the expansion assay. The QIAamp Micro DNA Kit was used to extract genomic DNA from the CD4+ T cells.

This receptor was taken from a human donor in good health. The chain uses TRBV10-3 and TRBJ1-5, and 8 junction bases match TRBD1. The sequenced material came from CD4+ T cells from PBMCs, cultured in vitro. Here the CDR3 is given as CAISGGQGNQPQHF. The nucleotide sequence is TGTGCCATCAGTGGGGGACAGGGCAATCAGCCCCAGCATTTT.